The present entry profiles one T cell receptor beta chain with its context. Its antigen is currently unknown. This sample was taken from a study of PD-1 blockade in classical Hodgkin lymphoma. Study results and caveats: The origin of the repertoire differences remains undefined, with disease activity or prior therapy as possible causes.

Per the germline V gene, CDR1 is SGDLS and CDR2 is YYNGEE. The V segment lost 4 bases and the J segment 10 bases; nucleotides outside the gene matches: 8. This CDR3 spans 15 amino acids. The protocol was immunoSEQ multiplex PCR, while the TCRdb copy is restricted to in-frame clones and leaves out a portion. The data hold 37,000 or so clones, with 80% to 90% observed a single time. Every one of the patients relapsed after autologous stem cell transplantation (brentuximab vedotin exposure was variable). Patients had relapsed/refractory classical Hodgkin lymphoma with complete response, partial response or progressive disease as best response.

The material sequenced was peripheral blood mononuclear cells (PBMCs), taken before the second cycle of nivolumab. The origin of this receptor is a human donor with classical Hodgkin lymphoma. The chain combines TRBV9 with TRBJ2-2; 12 nucleotides line up with TRBD2. CDR3 amino acids: CASSLGLAGSSELFF. Written as DNA, the CDR3 is TGTGCCAGCAGCTTGGGACTAGCGGGTTCTTCGGAGCTGTTTTTT.